The sequence of this TCR beta chain was determined in a study of T cells in Graves' hyperthyroidism and ophthalmopathy. The germline gives CDR1 KGHSH, CDR2 LQKENI. The V end lost 5 bases, the J end lost 3 bases, and 19 bases lay between the germline ends. This CDR3 is 16 amino acids long. The TCR beta CDR3 regions underwent amplification using RNA transcripts as the source. The TCR CDR3 first-round RT-PCR relied on the HTBI primer set. Each CDR3 protein gets one entry after TCRdb re-called the multiplex PCR reads with MiXCR. The sample shows about 560,000 distinct CDR3 sequences, 16% of them seen only once. Study-level findings and limits: In validation, the model predicted ophthalmopathy. These predictions came a median roughly seven months before onset. Ophthalmopathy cases were set apart from stable hyperthyroidism by a 13 V-J model.

This clonotype has just a few counts. Its matching antigen is unknown. The receptor's source is a woman between 18 and 30 years old with Graves' hyperthyroidism. This sequence joins TRBV18 and TRBJ1-2; D remains unclear. Material for sequencing was blood. CDR3 in amino acids: CASSLLEGLEDYGYTF. In nucleotides, the CDR3 is TGTGCCAGCTCATTATTGGAGGGCCTTGAGGACTATGGCTACACCTTC. Variable domain in full (rest from reference TRBV18 and TRBJ1-2): NAGVMQNPRHLVRRRGQEARLRCSPMKGHSHVYWYRQLPEEGLKFMVYLQKENIIDESGMPKERFSAEFPKEGPSILRIQQVVRGDSAAYFCASSLLEGLEDYGYTFGSGTRLTVV.